These 19 T cell receptor beta chains share one sample of origin, sequenced in a study of T cells in Graves' hyperthyroidism and ophthalmopathy. From RNA transcripts, TCR beta CDR3 regions were amplified. A set of HTBI primers served as the primers for a first-round RT-PCR of the TCR CDR3. TCRdb used MiXCR to reprocess the multiplex PCR reads, holding one entry per CDR3 protein. The repertoire has 600,000 or so distinct CDR3 sequences, roughly 15% of them found once; the top ten carry 3.8%. Source material: blood. The origin of the receptors is a woman younger than 45 with Graves' hyperthyroidism.

As DNA, the CDR3 is TGTGCCACCAGTGATCCGAGGACAGGGAACACCGGGGAGCTGTTTTTT. It specifies CATSDPRTGNTGELFF. The J gene is TRBJ2-2, the V gene TRBV24-1; 7 bases are shared with TRBD1. V shed 3 bases, J shed 1 base, and the junction held 4 bases outside the gene matches. CDR1 and CDR2 (germline): KGHDR, SFDVKD. The CDR3 sequence is 16 residues long.

Ten or more counts support this clonotype. The chain employs TRBV2 and TRBJ2-5; TRBD2 is a possible D gene (5 bases). This CDR3 is 13 amino acids long. V was shortened by 3 bases and J by 5 bases, with 10 bases between the two germline ends. Per germline, CDR1 SNHLY and CDR2 FYNNEI. The DNA for the CDR3 is TGTGCCAGCAGTGAGATTAGCGTTGAGACCCAGTACTTC. It codes for CASSEISVETQYF.

The chain has TRBV19 and TRBJ2-2; D is unresolved. The ends were cut back, 2 bases at V and 1 base at J, with 2 bases in the middle. Germline lookup yields CDR1 LNHDA and CDR2 SQIVND (reference sequence). The CDR3 runs 13 residues. CDR3 DNA sequence: TGTGCCAGTAGTATAATGAACACCGGGGAGCTGTTTTTT. Its translation: CASSIMNTGELFF.

This clonotype was recorded a few times. The rearrangement uses TRBV5-1 and TRBJ1-6, with 7 nucleotides matching TRBD1. Germline trimming cut 4 bases from V and 7 bases from J; bases unmatched to any gene: 2. Germline loops: CDR1 SGHRS, CDR2 YFSETQ. This CDR3 is built from 13 residues. In nucleotides, the CDR3 is TGCGCCAGCAGCGGGGGACAGAATTCACCCCTCCACTTT. This codes for CASSGGQNSPLHF.

Remarks on this clonotype: Since a much larger clone is just one base distant, this may be a read error. J is TRBJ1-5 and V is TRBV6-5, with D hard to call. Looked up from germline, CDR1 is MNHEY and CDR2 is SVGAGI. The CDR3 sequence is 14 residues long. Written as DNA, the CDR3 is TGTGCCAGCAATTACCAACAGAGCAATCAGCCCCAGCATTTT. Translating it yields CASNYQQSNQPQHF.

The table lists this clonotype with many counts. The V gene is TRBV10-3, the J gene TRBJ2-7, with TRBD2 matching over 8 bases. Germline loops: CDR1 ENHRY, CDR2 SYGVKD. V dropped 11 bases and J dropped 0; count of bases not matched to a gene: 15. The CDR3 sequence is 16 residues long. This CDR3 is CASSRGLSGSSYEQYF. The CDR3 coding sequence is TGTGCCTCATCAAGGGGACTAAGCGGGAGCTCCTACGAGCAGTACTTC.

About this clonotype: One end of the junction fails to match germline, which may point to a read error. The chain has TRBV27 and TRBJ2-1; D is perhaps TRBD2 (6 bases). Germline lookup yields CDR1 MNHEY and CDR2 SMNVEV (reference sequence). The CDR3 is 17 residues long. The CDR3 sequence is CASSSGLTASSCNEQFF. For the CDR3, the DNA is TGTGCCAGCAGTTCGGGACTGACAGCCAGCTCCTGCAATGAGCAGTTCTTC.

This clonotype was seen more than once but under ten times. This sequence joins TRBV6-1 and TRBJ2-7; D may be TRBD1 (6 bases). Germline V gives CDR1 MNHNS, CDR2 SASEGT. The V end was cut by 8 bases, the J end by 6 bases, with 11 bases between. The CDR3 consists of 11 residues. The CDR3 DNA sequence: TGTGCCAGCGGAGTAGGGGGCGAGCAGTACTTC. Amino acids: CASGVGGEQYF.

This clonotype has a count of ten or more. The chain has TRBV28 and TRBJ1-2; D may be TRBD1 (6 bases). V was shortened by 4 bases and J by 6 bases, with 18 bases between the two germline ends. The CDR3 runs 15 residues. In germline, CDR1 is MDHEN, CDR2 SYDVKM. The CDR3 here is CASSSLTGWLDGYTF. Written as DNA, the CDR3 is TGTGCCAGCAGTTCATTAACAGGGTGGTTGGATGGCTACACCTTC.

This clonotype occurred many times. This chain connects TRBV7-2 to TRBJ2-7, with 10 bases aligning to TRBD2. After removal of 5 bases from V and 3 bases from J, the junction contained 7 bases not matched to a gene. The CDR3 sequence is 15 residues long. Germline V gives CDR1 SGHTA, CDR2 FQGNSA. In nucleotides, the CDR3 is TGTGCCAGCAGCCCAGTACTAGCGGGGTACTACGAGCAGTACTTC. Translation gives CASSPVLAGYYEQYF.

Only a few counts were recorded for this clonotype. The V and J genes are TRBV30 and TRBJ2-1; perhaps TRBD1 as D (5 bases). The CDR3 is made up of 14 amino acids. Between the trimmed V and J ends, which lost 6 bases and 0 bases, there was a span of 12 bases. The germline gives CDR1 GTSNPN, CDR2 SVGIG (reference sequence). CDR3 sequence reads: CACTFRGSYNEQFF. DNA of the CDR3: TGTGCCTGCACCTTTAGGGGCTCCTACAATGAGCAGTTCTTC.

This clonotype was seen many times. This rearrangement joins TRBV3-1 to TRBJ1-5; D unclear. Germline loops: CDR1 LGHDT, CDR2 YNNKEL (reference sequence). CDR3 length equals 15 residues. Trimming left V 4 bases short and J 2 bases short, with 12 bases between. The CDR3 here is CASSRALAGNQPQHF. For the CDR3, the DNA is TGTGCCAGCAGCCGAGCACTCGCCGGCAATCAGCCCCAGCATTTT.

The table lists this clonotype with many counts. This sequence joins TRBV6-6 and TRBJ1-1; D is ambiguous. Trimming pared 0 bases from V and 9 bases from J, leaving 17 bases between. This CDR3 comprises 15 residues. The germline V gene has CDR1 MNHNY and CDR2 SVGAGI (reference sequence). Written as DNA, the CDR3 is TGTGCCAGCAGTTACTCGGGGAGATCGGGAGCTAAAGCTTTCTTT. Translated: CASSYSGRSGAKAFF.

The chain employs TRBV20-1 and TRBJ1-5; 9 nucleotides line up with TRBD1. The junction had 7 bases not matched to a gene; V was cut back by 3 bases and J by 4 bases. The CDR3 is 15 residues long. Germline lookup yields CDR1 DFQATT and CDR2 SNEGSKA (reference sequence). The CDR3 DNA follows: TGCAGTGCTAGGCAGGGGACAGGGAGAAATCAGCCCCAGCATTTT. Translation gives CSARQGTGRNQPQHF.

This clonotype showed up many times. The rearrangement uses TRBV5-1 and TRBJ2-1, with TRBD2 matching 14 bases. V lost 4 bases, J lost 6 bases, and 6 bases stayed unmatched. Germline CDR1 reads SGHRS; CDR2 reads YFSETQ. This CDR3 is built from 16 residues. The CDR3 reads CASSEGGTSGGNEQFF. CDR3 nucleotide sequence: TGCGCCAGCAGCGAGGGAGGGACTAGCGGGGGCAATGAGCAGTTCTTC. Full variable domain (remainder filled in from reference TRBV5-1 and TRBJ2-1): KAGVTQTPRYLIKTRGQQVTLSCSPISGHRSVSWYQQTPGQGLQFLFEYFSETQRNKGNFPGRFSGRQFSNSRSEMNVSTLELGDSALYLCASSEGGTSGGNEQFFGPGTRLTVL.

This clonotype has ten or more counts. The V and J genes are TRBV7-8 and TRBJ1-2; D gene ambiguous. The CDR3 sequence is 14 residues long. The germline V and J ends were trimmed by 3 bases and 3 bases, with 11 bases remaining between them. Germline-derived CDR1 and CDR2 are SGHVS and FQNEAQ. CDR3 loop: CASSFTTPDYGYTF. The CDR3 DNA is TGTGCCAGCAGCTTCACTACACCTGACTATGGCTACACCTTC.

The table lists this clonotype with a few counts. The chain couples TRBV7-3 to TRBJ2-2; no clear D. Germline V gene data show CDR1 as SGHTA and CDR2 as FQGTGA. CDR3 size: 12 residues. The germline V and J ends were trimmed by 5 bases and 3 bases, with 4 bases remaining between them. CDR3 in DNA: TGTGCCAGCAGCCACGACACCGGGGAGCTGTTTTTT. This translates into CASSHDTGELFF.

In this sample, this clonotype turned up many times. The genes are TRBV11-2 and TRBJ2-5, with a possible D match to TRBD1 (6 bases). The CDR3 runs 14 residues. Trimming cost V 0 bases and J 6 bases, with 11 bases left between them. Germline V gene lookup returns CDR1 SGHAT and CDR2 FQNNGV. The CDR3 nucleotides are TGTGCCAGCAGCTTAGATGCACAGGGACAGACCCAGTACTTC. Translation gives CASSLDAQGQTQYF.

The sample holds many counts of this clonotype. The rearrangement links TRBV2 to TRBJ2-5; 7 nucleotides agree with TRBD1. The CDR3 spans 12 residues. Losses at the gene ends were 8 bases for V and 2 bases for J; bases not matched to a gene: 2. The germline V gene has CDR1 SNHLY and CDR2 FYNNEI. The CDR3 bases are TGTGCCAGCGCACAGGGGCAAGAGACCCAGTACTTC. It encodes CASAQGQETQYF.